The subject of this entry is one T cell receptor beta chain. These data originate in a study of blood T cell repertoires in COVID-19. In the study overall: The study drew acute and convalescent COVID-19 samples from the United States, Italy and Spain.

The CDR3 sequence is 12 residues long. CDR1 and CDR2 from the germline V gene are LGHDT and YNNKEL (reference sequence). The V end was cut by 1 base, the J end by 4 bases, with 4 bases between. As handled by the study authors: For nucleated cells, counts were estimated from reference gene primer amplification. Method: immunoSEQ multiplex PCR; TCRdb's copy keeps in-frame clones and lacks some. That table supplies the V and J calls and clone size; D and trimming were determined from the DNA. The sample consists of approximately 210,000 clones, about 89% of them appearing once. The receptor comes from a middle-aged woman with acute or convalescent COVID-19. The chain combines TRBV3-1 (or the pseudogene TRBV3-2) with TRBJ1-1; D gene uncertain. The sequenced sample was peripheral blood. The CDR3 sequence: CASSQGPTEAFF. The CDR3 DNA is TGTGCCAGCAGCCAAGGGCCCACTGAAGCTTTCTTT.